This T cell receptor beta chain was recovered during a study of blood T cell repertoires in COVID-19. About the research overall: In each case, the material was cDNA or gDNA derived from T cells, B-cell-depleted T cells, or PBMCs.

Sequenced by immunoSEQ multiplex PCR; TCRdb stores in-frame clones only, minus some. The data show 350,000 to 400,000 clones, 70% to 90% seen once. The source is a young woman who had recovered from COVID-19. The sequenced sample was PBMCs or T cells enriched from blood (not recorded which).

CDR3 DNA sequence: TGTGCCATCAGTGAGAGTACAGGGGGCTATGGCTACACCTTC. It codes for CAISESTGGYGYTF. The chain carries TRBV10-3 and TRBJ1-2; 8 bases fit TRBD1. From germline, CDR1 is ENHRY and CDR2 SYGVKD. Unmatched junction bases numbered 3, after V lost 2 bases and J lost 4 bases. The CDR3 has 14 residues.